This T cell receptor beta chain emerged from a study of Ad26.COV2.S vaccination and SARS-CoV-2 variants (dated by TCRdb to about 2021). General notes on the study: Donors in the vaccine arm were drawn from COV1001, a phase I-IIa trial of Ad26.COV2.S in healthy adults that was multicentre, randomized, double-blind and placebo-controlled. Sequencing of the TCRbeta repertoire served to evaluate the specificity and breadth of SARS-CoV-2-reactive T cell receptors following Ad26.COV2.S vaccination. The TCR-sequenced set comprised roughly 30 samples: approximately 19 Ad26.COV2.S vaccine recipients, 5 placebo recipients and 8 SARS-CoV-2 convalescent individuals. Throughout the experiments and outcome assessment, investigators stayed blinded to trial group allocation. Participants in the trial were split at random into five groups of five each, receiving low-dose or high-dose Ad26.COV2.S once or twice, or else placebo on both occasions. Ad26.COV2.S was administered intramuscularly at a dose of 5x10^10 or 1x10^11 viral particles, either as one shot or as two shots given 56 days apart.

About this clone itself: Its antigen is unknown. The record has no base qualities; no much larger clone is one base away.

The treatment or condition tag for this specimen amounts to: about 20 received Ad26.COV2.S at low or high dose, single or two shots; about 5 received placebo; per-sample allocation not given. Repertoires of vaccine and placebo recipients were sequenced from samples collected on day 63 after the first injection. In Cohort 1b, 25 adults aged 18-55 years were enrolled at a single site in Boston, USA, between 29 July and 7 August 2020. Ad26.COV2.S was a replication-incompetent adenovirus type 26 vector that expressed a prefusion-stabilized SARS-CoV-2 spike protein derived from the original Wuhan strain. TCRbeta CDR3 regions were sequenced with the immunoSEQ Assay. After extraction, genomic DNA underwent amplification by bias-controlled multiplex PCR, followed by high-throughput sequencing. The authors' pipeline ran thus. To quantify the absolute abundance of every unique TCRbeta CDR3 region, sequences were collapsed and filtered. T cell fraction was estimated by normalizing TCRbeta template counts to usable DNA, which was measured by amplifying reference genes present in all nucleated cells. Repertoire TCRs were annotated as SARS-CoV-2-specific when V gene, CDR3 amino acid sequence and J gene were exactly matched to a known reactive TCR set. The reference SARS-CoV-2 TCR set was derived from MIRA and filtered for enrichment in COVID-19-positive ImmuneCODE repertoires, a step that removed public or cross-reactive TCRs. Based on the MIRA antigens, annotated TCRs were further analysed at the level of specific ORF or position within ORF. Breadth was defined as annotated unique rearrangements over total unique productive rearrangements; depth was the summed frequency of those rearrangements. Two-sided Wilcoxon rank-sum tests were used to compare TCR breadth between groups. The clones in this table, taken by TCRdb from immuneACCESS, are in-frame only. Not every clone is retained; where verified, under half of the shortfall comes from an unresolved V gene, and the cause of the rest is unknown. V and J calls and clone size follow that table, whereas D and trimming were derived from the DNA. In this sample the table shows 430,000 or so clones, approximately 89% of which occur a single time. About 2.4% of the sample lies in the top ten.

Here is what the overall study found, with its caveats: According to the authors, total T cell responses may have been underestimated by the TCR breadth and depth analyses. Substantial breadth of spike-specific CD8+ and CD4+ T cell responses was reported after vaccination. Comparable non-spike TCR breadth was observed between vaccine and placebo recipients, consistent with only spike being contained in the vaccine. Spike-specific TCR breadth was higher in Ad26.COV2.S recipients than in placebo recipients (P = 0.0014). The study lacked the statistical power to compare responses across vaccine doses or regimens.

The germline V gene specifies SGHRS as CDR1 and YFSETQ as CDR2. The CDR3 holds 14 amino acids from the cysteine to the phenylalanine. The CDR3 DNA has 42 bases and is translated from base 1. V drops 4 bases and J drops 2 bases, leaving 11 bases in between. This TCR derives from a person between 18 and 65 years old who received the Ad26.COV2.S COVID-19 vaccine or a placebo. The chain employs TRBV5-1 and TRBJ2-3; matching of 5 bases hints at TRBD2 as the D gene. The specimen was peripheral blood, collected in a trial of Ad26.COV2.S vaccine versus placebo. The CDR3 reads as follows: CASSREQITDTQYF. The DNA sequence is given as TGCGCCAGCAGCCGGGAACAGATCACAGATACGCAGTATTTT.